This paragraph reports one T cell receptor beta chain. This entry comes from a study of blood T cell repertoires in COVID-19. As for the study in general: T cells, B-cell-depleted T cells, or PBMCs provided the cDNA or gDNA that served as material.

The CDR3 spans 15 residues. Per germline, CDR1 SGDLS and CDR2 YYNGEE. J gave up 7 bases and V 3 bases, and 10 bases lay outside the gene matches. Participants' own reports of clinical history determined their cohort assignment. The study counted Cohort 3 donors as recovered given two negative PCRs, clearance, or symptom resolution. Under the authors' procedure: Amplification of reference gene primers was used by the study to estimate nucleated cell counts. The repertoire was sequenced with immunoSEQ multiplex PCR; TCRdb's copy has only in-frame clones and lacks some. The V and J calls and clone size were taken over from that table, and D and trimming were inferred from the DNA. The sample includes hundreds of thousands of clones, 75% to 90% of them seen just once.

The sequence derives from a man aged 25-45 years who had recovered from COVID-19. J is TRBJ1-2 and V is TRBV9, with 9 positions matching TRBD1. Input material: PBMCs or T cells enriched from blood (not recorded which). The CDR3 DNA sequence: TGTGCCAGCAGCGCGTTTATCGGGACAGGGCTTGGCTACACCTTC. Its translation is CASSAFIGTGLGYTF.